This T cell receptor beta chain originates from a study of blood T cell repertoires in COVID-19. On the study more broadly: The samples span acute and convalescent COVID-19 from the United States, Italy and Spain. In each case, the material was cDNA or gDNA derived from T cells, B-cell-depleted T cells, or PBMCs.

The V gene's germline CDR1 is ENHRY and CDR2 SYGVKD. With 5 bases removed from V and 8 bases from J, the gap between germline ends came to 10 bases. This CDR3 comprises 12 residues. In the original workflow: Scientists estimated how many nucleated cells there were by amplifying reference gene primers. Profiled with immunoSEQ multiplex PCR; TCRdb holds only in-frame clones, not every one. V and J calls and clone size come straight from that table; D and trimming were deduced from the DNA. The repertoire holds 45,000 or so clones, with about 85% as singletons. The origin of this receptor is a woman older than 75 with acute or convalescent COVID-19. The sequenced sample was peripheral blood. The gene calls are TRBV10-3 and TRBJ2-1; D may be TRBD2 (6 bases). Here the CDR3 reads CAISTGGHEQFF. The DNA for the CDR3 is TGTGCCATCAGTACCGGGGGACATGAGCAGTTCTTC.